This T cell receptor (beta chain) came from a study of PD-L1 blockade in urothelial cancer (dated by TCRdb to the late 2010s). Looking at the study overall: Every patient began therapy at some point between 2013 and 2015 and was given atezolizumab 1,200 mg intravenously every 3 weeks. In the same patients who had TCR sequencing, pretreatment tumors also underwent whole exome sequencing and RNA sequencing. Just over 28 patients had pretreatment blood TCR-seq, some 25 had at least one posttreatment blood collection, and some 25 had tumor TCR-seq. An ECOG performance status of 0 or 1 was recorded for the patients, and 0 to 3 prior chemotherapy regimens had been received by the patients. A median of roughly 1,400 T cells and over 1,000 unique TCRs was obtained from tumor samples, and a median clonality of about 0.09 and a median T cell proportion of about 0.1 were observed. Twenty-five of 29 patients were males with bladder-origin urothelial cancer, and about 65% of the roughly 30 reported a prior smoking history. Five patients were excluded from tumor TCR analyses because tumors from two patients failed quality control and tumor was unavailable for three patients. Durable clinical benefit was achieved by nine patients but not by the remaining 20. Progression-free survival longer than 6 months counted as durable clinical benefit, and TCR features were additionally tested against both progression-free and overall survival. Pretreatment tumor samples, along with matched peripheral blood collected serially before and after atezolizumab treatment, underwent TCR sequencing. The study was an exploratory multi-omic analysis of somatic, immune and clinical correlates of response to PD-L1 blockade with atezolizumab in urothelial cancer. The study at large found these results: The proportion of tumor-infiltrating T lymphocytes was higher in patients with durable benefit (n of about 25, Mann-Whitney p = 0.047). FFPE tumor samples that were not collected immediately before treatment were used, and only one sample per patient was analyzed, so heterogeneity was possibly missed. Because of the small sample size (n ≈ 27) and the many exploratory analyses performed, the results are intended to be regarded as hypothesis-generating. Patients with durable benefit showed greater expansion of tumor-associated TCR clones in peripheral blood 3 weeks after starting treatment (n ≈ 23, p = 0.022).

From its cysteine to its phenylalanine, the CDR3 spans 15 amino acids. Only the CDR3 part of the read is kept: 45 bases, read in frame from the first base. Germline trimming amounts to 5 bases on V and 4 bases on J, with 8 as the count of junction bases outside the gene matches. The time point label, read with the paper, signifies: pretreatment tumor sample. A total of 25 to 35 patients with locally advanced or metastatic urothelial carcinoma, treated at Memorial Sloan Kettering on a trial protocol, made up the cohort. All tumor tissue used for sequencing was obtained prior to atezolizumab dosing. The Qiagen DNeasy Blood extraction kit was used to purify genomic DNA from total PBMCs and tumor samples. Each PCR received spiked-in synthetic TCR analog templates so that absolute template abundance could be estimated from read counts. In FFPE tumors, housekeeping genes were amplified and quantified as a way to estimate usable DNA and compute T cell fraction. The immunoSEQ assay used bias-controlled V and J gene primers to amplify TCRbeta CDR3 regions from genomic DNA. Sequencing of rearranged TCRbeta segments was performed at approximately 20X coverage. Per the original workflow: Clustering was used to correct sequencing errors, and CDR3s were annotated against IMGT so that V, D and J genes could be assigned. Only productive TCRbeta rearrangements were used in downstream analyses, excluding out-of-frame or stop-codon sequences. Clonality was calculated as one minus the Shannon entropy normalized by the log of the number of unique productive sequences. Clones differing between time points or between blood and tumor were identified by Fisher's exact test with Benjamini-Hochberg correction at adjusted p below 0.01. This is the immuneACCESS table as TCRdb keeps it, with only in-frame sequences that have V and J called. A part of the clones is gone; compared with another copy, unresolved V genes explain less than half, and the rest is unexplained. The V and J calls and clone size were taken over from that table, and D and trimming were inferred from the DNA. This sample holds more than 350 clones; about two fifths were observed only once. The ten top clones hold 5.5% to 7.5% of the sample.

This clone has more than one count but fewer than ten. The specificity of this receptor is unknown. Base qualities are not provided; no much larger clone lies one nucleotide away. The sample was tumor tissue, taken before atezolizumab (anti-PD-L1) treatment. The chain couples TRBV6-7 to TRBJ1-2; 9 bases in the junction line up with TRBD1. TRBV6-7 is annotated as an ORF whose role is uncertain. This TCR came from a man between 60 and 75 years old with urothelial cancer. The CDR3 reads as follows: CASSPTRDRAYGYTF. The DNA is as follows: TGTGCCAGCAGTCCAACTAGGGACAGGGCCTATGGCTACACCTTC.